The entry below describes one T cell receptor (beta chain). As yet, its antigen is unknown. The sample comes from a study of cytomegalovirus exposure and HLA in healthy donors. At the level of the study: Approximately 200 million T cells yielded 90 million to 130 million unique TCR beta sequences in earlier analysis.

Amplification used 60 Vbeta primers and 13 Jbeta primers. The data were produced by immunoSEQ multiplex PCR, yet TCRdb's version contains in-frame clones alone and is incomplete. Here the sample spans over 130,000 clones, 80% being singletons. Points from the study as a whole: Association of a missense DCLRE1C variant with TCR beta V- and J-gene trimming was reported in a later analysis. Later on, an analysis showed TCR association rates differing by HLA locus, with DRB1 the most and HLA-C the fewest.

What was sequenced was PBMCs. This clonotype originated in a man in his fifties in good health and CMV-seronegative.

For the CDR3, the DNA is TGTGCCAGCGGCGCGGGGGGCCTATTCTACGAGCAGTACTTC. This codes for CASGAGGLFYEQYF. V is TRBV7-3 and J is TRBJ2-7; 8 nucleotides align to TRBD2. This CDR3 is 14 amino acids long. With 8 bases clipped from V and 3 bases from J, the junction kept 9 bases outside the gene matches. CDR1 SGHTA and CDR2 FQGTGA come from the germline V gene.